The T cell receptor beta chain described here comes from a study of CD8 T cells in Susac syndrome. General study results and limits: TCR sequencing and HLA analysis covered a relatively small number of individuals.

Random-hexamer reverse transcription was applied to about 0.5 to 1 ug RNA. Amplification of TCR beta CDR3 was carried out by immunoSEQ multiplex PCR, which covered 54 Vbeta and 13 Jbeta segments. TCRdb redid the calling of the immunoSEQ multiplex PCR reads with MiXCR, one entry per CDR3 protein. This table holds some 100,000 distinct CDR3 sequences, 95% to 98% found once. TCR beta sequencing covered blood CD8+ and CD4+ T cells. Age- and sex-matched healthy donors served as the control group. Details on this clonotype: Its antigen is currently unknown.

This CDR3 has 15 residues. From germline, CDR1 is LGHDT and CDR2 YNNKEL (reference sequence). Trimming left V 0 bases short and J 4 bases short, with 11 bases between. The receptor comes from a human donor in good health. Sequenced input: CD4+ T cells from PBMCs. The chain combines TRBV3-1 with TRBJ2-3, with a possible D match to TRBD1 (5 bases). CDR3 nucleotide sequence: TGTGCCAGCAGCCAAGAAAGGAAGGGGCCAGATACGCAGTATTTT. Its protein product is CASSQERKGPDTQYF.